The 31 T cell receptor beta chains in this list originate from one sample, sequenced in a study of CD8 T cells in Susac syndrome. RNA in amounts of roughly 0.5 to 1 ug was reverse transcribed with random hexamers. One entry per CDR3 protein results from TCRdb running MiXCR on the immunoSEQ multiplex PCR reads. The sample consists of some 150,000 distinct CDR3 sequences, roughly 94% of them appearing once. The sequenced sample consisted of CD4+ T cells from PBMCs. The receptors derive from a human donor in good health.

The chain combines TRBV18 with TRBJ1-2, with 9 bases identical to TRBD1. The CDR3 contains 15 residues. The germline gives CDR1 KGHSH, CDR2 LQKENI. V gave up 3 bases and J gave up 7 bases; unmatched junction bases: 9. The CDR3 sequence is CASSPGTGRTSGYTF. CDR3 DNA: TGTGCCAGCTCACCGGGGACAGGGAGGACGTCTGGCTACACCTTC. Complete variable domain (other parts from reference TRBV18 and TRBJ1-2): NAGVMQNPRHLVRRRGQEARLRCSPMKGHSHVYWYRQLPEEGLKFMVYLQKENIIDESGMPKERFSAEFPKEGPSILRIQQVVRGDSAAYFCASSPGTGRTSGYTFGSGTRLTVV.

V gene TRBV3-1 combines with J gene TRBJ1-2; D gene ambiguous. This CDR3 is 13 amino acids long. With 1 base removed from V and 8 bases from J, the gap between germline ends came to 11 bases. CDR1 is LGHDT, CDR2 YNNKEL, per germline (reference sequence). The CDR3 is CASSQVGRRGYTF. The CDR3 nucleotides read TGTGCCAGCAGCCAAGTTGGCAGGAGGGGCTACACCTTC.

This chain joins TRBV30 and TRBJ2-7; possible D gene TRBD2, 7 bases. CDR3 size: 14 residues. V was shortened by 5 bases and J by 6 bases, with 20 bases between the two germline ends. Germline loops: CDR1 GTSNPN, CDR2 SVGIG (reference sequence). This CDR3 reads CAWYRQGRGGEQYF. In DNA form, the CDR3 reads TGTGCCTGGTACCGGCAGGGGAGGGGGGGCGAGCAGTACTTC.

The V call is TRBV9, the J call TRBJ2-5, with D unclear. Germline assignment: CDR1 SGDLS and CDR2 YYNGEE. The CDR3 consists of 13 residues. Trimming took off 7 bases at V and 5 bases at J, with 15 bases between the two ends. The CDR3 sequence is CASERLTGETQYF. DNA for the CDR3: TGTGCCAGCGAGAGGTTGACTGGGGAGACCCAGTACTTC.

This sequence joins TRBV12-3 or TRBV12-4 and TRBJ1-3; no clear D. The CDR3 extends over 14 amino acids. V lost 7 bases to trimming and J lost 0 bases, with 10 bases between them. In DNA form, the CDR3 reads TGTGCCAGCACCAACCTGGACTCTGGAAACACCATATATTTT. Protein product: CASTNLDSGNTIYF.

This clonotype has just a few counts. V is TRBV6-5 and J is TRBJ1-1; D uncertain. This CDR3 comprises 15 residues. Trimming removed 0 bases from V and 1 base from J, with 9 bases in between. Germline V gene data show CDR1 as MNHEY and CDR2 as SVGAGI. This CDR3 is CASSYSTRGNTEAFF. The CDR3 DNA reads as TGTGCCAGCAGTTACTCGACGCGGGGGAACACTGAAGCTTTCTTT.

CDR3 in DNA: TGTGCCAGCAGCCACCAGCACTATGGCTACACCTTC. This encodes CASSHQHYGYTF. The V call is TRBV14, the J call TRBJ1-2; D gene unclear. Germline CDR1 is SGHDN and CDR2 is FVKESK. The CDR3 length is 12 residues. V was shortened by 3 bases and J by 3 bases, with 5 bases between the two germline ends.

This chain joins TRBV2 and TRBJ2-5; tentatively, D is TRBD1 (5 bases). Per the germline V gene, CDR1 is SNHLY and CDR2 is FYNNEI. The CDR3 has 15 amino acids. The ends were cut back, 4 bases at V and 1 base at J, with 13 bases in the middle. CDR3 loop: CASSASWTFQETQYF. The CDR3 DNA sequence: TGTGCCAGCAGTGCGAGCTGGACATTCCAAGAGACCCAGTACTTC.

CDR3 protein: CASSPPGRQQETQYF. The CDR3 nucleotides are TGTGCCAGCTCACCACCGGGTAGGCAGCAAGAGACCCAGTACTTC. V usage is TRBV18 and J usage is TRBJ2-5; no definite D call. The CDR3 runs to 15 residues. V was cut by 0 bases and J by 2 bases, with 10 bases left in between. Per germline, CDR1 KGHSH and CDR2 LQKENI. The full variable domain, with the rest looked up from reference TRBV18 and TRBJ2-5, is NAGVMQNPRHLVRRRGQEARLRCSPMKGHSHVYWYRQLPEEGLKFMVYLQKENIIDESGMPKERFSAEFPKEGPSILRIQQVVRGDSAAYFCASSPPGRQQETQYFGPGTRLLVL.

The CDR3 here is CASSDSTGGFGQPQHF. The CDR3 coding sequence is TGTGCCAGCAGTGATTCGACAGGGGGCTTTGGTCAGCCCCAGCATTTT. The chain recombines TRBV25-1 with TRBJ1-5; 10 positions agree with TRBD1. The V gene's germline CDR1 is MGHDK and CDR2 SYGVNS. Germline trimming cut 3 bases from V and 6 bases from J; bases unmatched to any gene: 8. This CDR3 spans 16 amino acids.

This sequence joins TRBV20-1 and TRBJ1-1, with TRBD1 identical over 7 bases. Germline CDR1 is DFQATT and CDR2 is SNEGSKA (reference sequence). With V trimmed by 6 bases and J by 7 bases, 8 bases remained unmatched. The CDR3 length is 12 residues. CDR3 amino acids: CSALRGLIEAFF. The CDR3 DNA sequence: TGCAGTGCGCTTAGGGGGCTGATTGAAGCTTTCTTT.

V and J are TRBV12-3 or TRBV12-4 and TRBJ2-7; D gene ambiguous. This CDR3 region has 15 residues. The V and J ends lost 3 bases and 0 bases respectively, with 12 bases between them. In nucleotides, the CDR3 is TGTGCCAGCAGTTTGGGCGTCCTCAGCTCCTACGAGCAGTACTTC. Its protein product is CASSLGVLSSYEQYF.

This chain connects TRBV7-2 to TRBJ2-3, with D tentatively TRBD1 (5 bases). CDR1 and CDR2 from the germline V gene are SGHTA and FQGNSA. The CDR3 covers 14 residues. V lost 3 bases to trimming and J lost 4 bases, with 11 bases between them. In nucleotides, the CDR3 is TGTGCCAGCAGCTTTGGCAGGGCCCCAGATACGCAGTATTTT. It encodes CASSFGRAPDTQYF.

V and J are TRBV19 and TRBJ2-7; weak D call: TRBD1 (5 bases). The ends were cut back, 3 bases at V and 0 bases at J, with 12 bases in the middle. In germline, CDR1 is LNHDA, CDR2 SQIVND (reference sequence). This CDR3 has 15 residues. CDR3 loop: CASSIDSQSSYEQYF. CDR3 nucleotides: TGTGCCAGTAGTATCGACAGCCAAAGCTCCTACGAGCAGTACTTC.

A single count supports this clonotype. This chain uses TRBV12-3 or TRBV12-4 with TRBJ2-4; D remains unclear. The V end was cut by 3 bases, the J end by 0 bases, with 6 bases between. This CDR3 region has 14 residues. The CDR3 reads CASSLVGAKNIQYF. CDR3 sequence (DNA): TGTGCCAGCAGTTTGGTAGGAGCCAAAAACATTCAGTACTTC.

The rearrangement links TRBV10-3 to TRBJ1-1; D gene unclear. V lost 4 bases, J lost 4 bases, and 10 bases lay in between. CDR1 is ENHRY and CDR2 is SYGVKD in the germline V gene. CDR3 length equals 13 residues. CDR3 sequence: CAISGRFSTEAFF. The CDR3 DNA sequence: TGTGCCATCAGTGGCAGGTTCTCCACTGAAGCTTTCTTT.

V is TRBV30 and J is TRBJ2-1; perhaps D is TRBD1 or TRBD2 (5 bases each). Germline lookup yields CDR1 GTSNPN and CDR2 SVGIG (reference sequence). The CDR3 contains 16 residues. Trimming left V 0 bases short and J 5 bases short, with 17 bases between. The CDR3 reads CAWSVPWGKKDNEQFF. Written as DNA, the CDR3 is TGTGCCTGGAGTGTACCTTGGGGGAAAAAAGACAATGAGCAGTTCTTC.

CDR3 region: CASSPFPGLAGGTTDTQYF. CDR3 DNA: TGCGCCAGCAGCCCGTTTCCAGGACTAGCGGGAGGAACCACAGATACGCAGTATTTT. V gene TRBV4-1 combines with J gene TRBJ2-3; 14 nucleotides line up with TRBD2. Germline V gene sequence: CDR1 MGHRA, CDR2 YSYEKL. CDR3 size: 19 residues. V dropped 4 bases and J dropped 2; count of bases not matched to a gene: 11.

The CDR3 DNA follows: TGCAGTGCTAGATCCGGGACAGGGGGCTCCTACGAGCAGTACTTC. As protein: CSARSGTGGSYEQYF. The chain combines TRBV20-1 with TRBJ2-7, with TRBD1 identical over 11 bases. After removal of 2 bases from V and 0 bases from J, the junction contained 3 bases not matched to a gene. The CDR3 totals 15 residues. Germline CDR1 DFQATT, CDR2 SNEGSKA (reference sequence).

The CDR3 spells CASSQDGINYGYTF. CDR3 nucleotides: TGTGCCAGCAGCCAAGATGGGATTAACTATGGCTACACCTTC. This sequence joins TRBV3-1 and TRBJ1-2; D remains unclear. CDR1 is LGHDT and CDR2 is YNNKEL in the germline V gene (reference sequence). V lost 0 bases, J lost 1 base, and 6 bases lay in between. The CDR3 is made up of 14 amino acids.

This chain uses TRBV29-1 with TRBJ1-1; D is unclear. CDR1 and CDR2 from the germline V gene are SQVTM and ANQGSEA. Trimming pared 5 bases from V and 3 bases from J, leaving 4 bases between. The CDR3 is 10 amino acids. The CDR3 coding sequence is TGCAGCGTTCGTCACACTGAAGCTTTCTTT. Translation gives CSVRHTEAFF.

The CDR3 DNA reads TGTGCCAGCAGCCAAGCCCTAGCGGGAGCGGGGGAGCAGTACTTC. It codes for CASSQALAGAGEQYF. This chain joins TRBV3-1 and TRBJ2-7; 10 nucleotides agree with TRBD2. From germline, CDR1 is LGHDT and CDR2 YNNKEL (reference sequence). The CDR3 length is 15 residues. V lost 1 base to trimming and J lost 7 bases; unmatched junction nucleotides: 7.

The chain is built from TRBV4-2 and TRBJ1-5; possibly TRBD1 for D (5 bases). Trimming pared 5 bases from V and 0 bases from J, leaving 11 bases between. CDR1 and CDR2 from the germline V gene are LGHNA and YNFKEQ. The CDR3 covers 15 residues. The CDR3 spells CASSLQAPSNQPQHF. Written as DNA, the CDR3 is TGTGCCAGCAGCTTACAGGCTCCTAGCAATCAGCCCCAGCATTTT.

The V call is TRBV7-3, the J call TRBJ2-1; maybe TRBD2 (5 bases). Trimming shortened V by 1 base and J by 9 bases, and 10 bases separated the two germline ends. Germline CDR1 and CDR2: SGHTA and FQGTGA. CDR3 size: 13 residues. As DNA, the CDR3 is TGTGCCAGCAGCTTAAGGGAGTGGGGTGAGCAGTTCTTC. Translated: CASSLREWGEQFF.

The chain has TRBV28 and TRBJ1-2; D call uncertain. CDR1 and CDR2 from the germline V gene are MDHEN and SYDVKM. Deletions cut 4 bases from V and 6 bases from J, with 15 bases between. This CDR3 is 14 amino acids long. CDR3 DNA: TGTGCCAGCAGTTGGGTGGAAGCTCGAGATGGCTACACCTTC. Its translation: CASSWVEARDGYTF.

The chain employs TRBV6-4 and TRBJ1-2, with TRBD1 as a possible D gene (6 bases). The germline V gene has CDR1 MRHNA and CDR2 SNTAGT. V lost 6 bases to trimming and J lost 4 bases, with 9 bases between them. The CDR3 consists of 12 residues. The CDR3, as DNA: TGTGCCAGCAGCCAGGGGACCTATGGCTACACCTTC. It encodes CASSQGTYGYTF.

The V gene is TRBV20-1, the J gene TRBJ2-4; D is possibly TRBD1 (7 bases). The CDR3 runs 15 residues. Per germline, CDR1 DFQATT and CDR2 SNEGSKA (reference sequence). The V end was cut by 0 bases, the J end by 3 bases, with 12 bases between. CDR3 sequence (DNA): TGCAGTGCTAGAGATAGCCAGGGGGGCAAAAACATTCAGTACTTC. This sequence encodes CSARDSQGGKNIQYF.

The chain uses TRBV27 and TRBJ1-2; 11 bases align to TRBD1. Germline V CDR1 and CDR2: MNHEY, SMNVEV (reference sequence). Losses at the gene ends were 6 bases for V and 8 bases for J; bases not matched to a gene: 14. The CDR3 length is 16 residues. CDR3 residues: CASRSRGQGVARGYTF. The CDR3 DNA follows: TGTGCCAGCAGGTCCCGGGGACAGGGGGTAGCCAGGGGCTACACCTTC.

The chain joins TRBV21-1 to TRBJ2-2. TRBV21-1 is a recognized pseudogene. This CDR3 has 13 residues. The CDR3 is CASNIWNTGELFF. DNA of the CDR3: TGTGCCAGCAATATCTGGAACACCGGGGAGCTGTTTTTT.

This chain uses TRBV15 with TRBJ2-3; perhaps D is TRBD1 or TRBD2 (5 bases each). The CDR3 totals 13 residues. Germline V gene lookup returns CDR1 LNHNV and CDR2 YYDKDF (reference sequence). With 1 base removed from V and 4 bases from J, the gap between germline ends came to 6 bases. The CDR3 loop is CATSRGGADTQYF. The CDR3 DNA reads as TGTGCCACCAGCAGAGGAGGGGCAGATACGCAGTATTTT.

The rearrangement uses TRBV18 and TRBJ1-4; D remains unclear. The CDR3 has 13 amino acids. Looked up from germline, CDR1 is KGHSH and CDR2 is LQKENI. Trimming removed 1 base from V and 5 bases from J, with 5 bases in between. Written as DNA, the CDR3 is TGTGCCAGCTCACCACAGGAAAATGAAAAACTGTTTTTT. It is translated as CASSPQENEKLFF.